This T cell receptor beta chain was obtained from a study of cytomegalovirus exposure and HLA in healthy donors. Some clones are missing from TCRdb's copy, which holds only in-frame ones; the method was immunoSEQ multiplex PCR. The sample shows around 350,000 clones, roughly 85% of them seen only once. As for this clone: Its antigen is as yet unknown.

Findings of the study overall: The study found most TCR sequences rare, yet found some public TCRs in many donors.

Germline V lookup: CDR1 MNHNS, CDR2 SASEGT. The CDR3 is made up of 14 amino acids. V lost 2 bases and J lost 0, with 5 bases in between. The specimen sequenced was PBMCs. The genes are TRBV6-1 and TRBJ1-5; D remains ambiguous. The receptor was derived from a woman aged 18-29 years in good health and CMV-seronegative. DNA for the CDR3: TGTGCCAGCAGTGAAACTTATAGCAATCAGCCCCAGCATTTT. Encoded protein: CASSETYSNQPQHF.